The 29 T cell receptor beta chains given below trace back to one sample, sequenced in a study of persistence of HIV-infected CD4 T cells. What these receptors recognize is not known. Sequencing used immunoSEQ version 4 in survey mode. Using immunoSEQ multiplex PCR, the repertoire was profiled, and TCRdb retains in-frame clones only, with some absent. The sample holds roughly 5,300 clones, about 61% seen once. Cells were stimulated with CMV-infected fibroblast lysates at 10 ug/mL. Sorting selected CD4+ T cells upregulating both CD40 ligand and CD69. The specimen was CD4+ T cells sorted from PBMCs after 18-hour stimulation, collected from a patient who received antiretroviral therapy. These receptors were collected from an adult man with HIV who was CMV-seropositive.

This clone came up once. This chain links TRBV2 with TRBJ1-4, with 9 bases lining up with TRBD1. With 6 bases clipped from V and 7 bases from J, the junction kept 6 bases outside the gene matches. The CDR3 extends over 14 amino acids. Looked up from germline, CDR1 is SNHLY and CDR2 is FYNNEI. Here the CDR3 reads CASRTGGLFEKLFF. The CDR3 DNA is TGTGCCAGCAGGACAGGGGGATTATTTGAAAAACTGTTTTTT.

The V gene is TRBV4-3, the J gene TRBJ1-3, with D unresolved. The V and J ends lost 0 bases and 2 bases respectively, with 14 bases between them. The germline V gene encodes CDR1 LGHNA and CDR2 YSLEER. This CDR3 contains 17 residues. This CDR3 reads CASSQDPYTETGNTIYF. The CDR3 DNA follows: TGCGCCAGCAGCCAAGACCCTTACACAGAGACTGGAAACACCATATATTTT.

The V gene is TRBV5-4, the J gene TRBJ1-4; TRBD1 is a possible D gene (6 bases). Trimming shortened V by 2 bases and J by 4 bases, and 12 bases separated the two germline ends. CDR1 is SGHNT and CDR2 is YYREEE in the germline V gene (reference sequence). CDR3 length equals 15 residues. This CDR3 reads CASSFGGLGNEKLFF. The CDR3, as DNA: TGTGCCAGCAGCTTCGGGGGGCTAGGTAATGAAAAACTGTTTTTT.

V and J are TRBV19 and TRBJ2-5; D possibly matches TRBD1 or TRBD2 (5 bases each). The CDR3 extends over 13 amino acids. V was shortened by 6 bases and J by 3 bases, with 11 bases between the two germline ends. Looked up from germline, CDR1 is LNHDA and CDR2 is SQIVND (reference sequence). The CDR3 DNA is TGTGCCAGTAGCACAGGAGGTGAAGAGACCCAGTACTTC. Its protein product is CASSTGGEETQYF.

This sequence joins TRBV7-2 and TRBJ1-1; D is ambiguous. The CDR3 consists of 13 residues. Deletions cut 0 bases from V and 8 bases from J, with 10 bases between. The germline V gene has CDR1 SGHTA and CDR2 FQGNSA. The CDR3 reads CASSLAQPLEAFF. CDR3 DNA sequence: TGTGCCAGCAGCTTAGCTCAGCCATTAGAAGCTTTCTTT.

The DNA of the CDR3 is TGTGCCAGCAGTCGGCGGATAACCTACGAGCAGTACTTC. Amino acids: CASSRRITYEQYF. The V call is TRBV27, the J call TRBJ2-7; D gene uncertain. Germline V gene sequence: CDR1 MNHEY, CDR2 SMNVEV (reference sequence). The ends were cut back, 5 bases at V and 2 bases at J, with 10 bases in the middle. The CDR3 contains 13 residues.

The chain joins TRBV6-5 to TRBJ1-1; the D gene is possibly TRBD1 (5 bases). V was clipped by 8 bases and J by 5 bases, with 15 bases between them. Germline-derived CDR1 and CDR2 are MNHEY and SVGAGI. The CDR3 contains 13 residues. The CDR3 region has the DNA TGTGCCAGCCCGGGGCTCAGCGGGACTGAAGCTTTCTTT. Translated: CASPGLSGTEAFF.

The rearrangement uses TRBV19 and TRBJ1-2; D not certain. The CDR3 extends over 12 amino acids. Germline-derived CDR1 and CDR2 are LNHDA and SQIVND (reference sequence). Trimming shortened V by 5 bases and J by 4 bases, and 8 bases separated the two germline ends. The CDR3 loop is CASSPGSYGYTF. For the CDR3, the DNA is TGTGCCAGTAGTCCGGGCAGCTATGGCTACACCTTC.

The chain employs TRBV14 and TRBJ1-2; D unresolved. Germline loops: CDR1 SGHDN, CDR2 FVKESK. The CDR3 runs to 15 residues. V was shortened by 5 bases and J by 4 bases, with 17 bases between the two germline ends. The CDR3 is CASSGQTLAVYGYTF. CDR3 sequence (DNA): TGTGCCAGCAGCGGGCAAACCCTGGCTGTCTATGGCTACACCTTC.

By frequency in the sample, this clone is medium-sized. The chain is built from TRBV6-2 or TRBV6-3 and TRBJ1-5; tentatively, D is TRBD1 (5 bases). The CDR3 has 14 amino acids. Between the trimmed V and J ends, which lost 6 bases and 3 bases, there was a span of 12 bases. In germline, CDR1 is MNHEY, CDR2 SVGEGT. CDR3 sequence (DNA): TGTGCCAGCAGCCCGACAGCCGACAATCAGCCCCAGCATTTT. Translating gives CASSPTADNQPQHF.

The chain recombines TRBV2 with TRBJ1-1; 9 bases are shared with TRBD1. Germline-derived CDR1 and CDR2 are SNHLY and FYNNEI. This CDR3 contains 15 residues. V trimming: 6 bases; J trimming: 5 bases; junction bases outside the gene matches: 10. CDR3 loop: CASRSDRGGKTEAFF. DNA of the CDR3: TGTGCCAGCAGGTCCGACAGGGGGGGGAAGACTGAAGCTTTCTTT. Filled out from reference TRBV2 and TRBJ1-1, the complete variable domain reads EPEVTQTPSHQVTQMGQEVILRCVPISNHLYFYWYRQILGQKVEFLVSFYNNEISEKSEIFDDQFSVERPDGSNFTLKIRSTKLEDSAMYFCASRSDRGGKTEAFFGQGTRLTVV.

The rearrangement links TRBV18 to TRBJ2-7; D unresolved. The CDR3 is 11 amino acids. The germline V gene has CDR1 KGHSH and CDR2 LQKENI. Trimming shortened V by 6 bases and J by 2 bases, and 5 bases separated the two germline ends. The CDR3 DNA sequence: TGTGCCAGCTCCTCCGCCTACGAGCAGTACTTC. It yields the protein CASSSAYEQYF.

The sample holds one count of this clone. The chain has TRBV3-1 (or the pseudogene TRBV3-2) and TRBJ2-7; 10 bases agree with TRBD2. Germline V gene sequence: CDR1 LGHDT, CDR2 YNNKEL (reference sequence). The trim removed 5 bases at V and 3 bases at J, leaving 19 bases unmatched. The CDR3 extends over 19 amino acids. CDR3 protein: CASSARRWASGGHLYEQYF. The CDR3 DNA reads TGTGCCAGCAGCGCGCGGAGGTGGGCTAGCGGGGGTCACCTCTACGAGCAGTACTTC.

The V gene is TRBV5-4, the J gene TRBJ2-7; 7 positions match TRBD1. This CDR3 region has 14 residues. The J segment lost 0 bases and the V segment lost 5 bases, leaving 5 bases of the junction unmatched. Germline CDR1 is SGHNT and CDR2 is YYREEE (reference sequence). CDR3 nucleotides: TGTGCCAGCAGAGACCGGGACAGCTCCTACGAGCAGTACTTC. Residues: CASRDRDSSYEQYF.

The chain couples TRBV6-5 to TRBJ2-7; the D is unclear. Germline V gives CDR1 MNHEY, CDR2 SVGAGI. The CDR3 is made up of 11 amino acids. V dropped 5 bases and J dropped 6 bases, with 8 bases sitting between them. CDR3 sequence (DNA): TGTGCCAGCAGTCAGCAGACCGAGCAGTACTTC. Its translation is CASSQQTEQYF.

The J gene is TRBJ1-5, the V gene TRBV9; tentative D call: TRBD1 (5 bases). CDR3 length: 14 amino acids. Germline CDR1 is SGDLS and CDR2 is YYNGEE. V lost 3 bases, J lost 4 bases, and 11 bases lay in between. DNA for the CDR3: TGTGCCAGCAGCGCCCTCGGGGGAAATCAGCCCCAGCATTTT. This sequence encodes CASSALGGNQPQHF.

This clone rates as medium-sized. The CDR3 DNA is TGTGCCAGCAGCGTAGCTCCCGGGGCCGCATACGAGCAGTACTTC. It specifies CASSVAPGAAYEQYF. This rearrangement joins TRBV9 to TRBJ2-7, with D perhaps TRBD1 or TRBD2 (5 bases each). Germline V gives CDR1 SGDLS, CDR2 YYNGEE. V was cut by 0 bases and J by 4 bases, with 14 bases left in between. This CDR3 contains 15 residues.

The chain joins TRBV20-1 to TRBJ1-4; tentatively, D is TRBD1 (5 bases). Trimming took off 7 bases at V and 8 bases at J, with 11 bases between the two ends. The length of the CDR3 is 11 residues. Looked up from germline, CDR1 is DFQATT and CDR2 is SNEGSKA (reference sequence). Written as DNA, the CDR3 is TGCAGTGTAGTGCGGGGCGAAAAACTGTTTTTT. The encoded protein is CSVVRGEKLFF.

The chain joins TRBV11-3 to TRBJ2-1; 9 nucleotides align to TRBD2. V lost 1 base and J lost 7; bases outside the gene matches: 2. The CDR3 totals 14 residues. Germline V gives CDR1 SGHNT, CDR2 YENEEA. The CDR3 nucleotides read TGTGCCAGCAGCTTAGGCGGGGGGGTGAATGAGCAGTTCTTC. It codes for CASSLGGGVNEQFF.

The chain couples TRBV6-5 to TRBJ1-1; unclear D gene. Germline V lookup: CDR1 MNHEY, CDR2 SVGAGI. The CDR3 has 15 residues. Deletions cut 2 bases from V and 1 base from J, with 11 bases between. The CDR3 DNA is TGTGCCAGCAGTTACGACGTTAACACGAACACTGAAGCTTTCTTT. Encoded protein: CASSYDVNTNTEAFF.

This chain joins TRBV6-5 and TRBJ2-7; D is uncertain. Trimming stripped 5 bases from V and 8 bases from J, with 16 bases between. This CDR3 is 13 amino acids long. The germline CDR1 and CDR2 sequences are MNHEY and SVGAGI. The CDR3 sequence: CASSPPTARKQYF. The CDR3, as DNA: TGTGCCAGCAGTCCCCCGACTGCCCGGAAGCAGTACTTC.

This clone appeared a few times. This sequence joins TRBV15 and TRBJ2-2, with 9 bases fitting TRBD1. The germline V gene has CDR1 LNHNV and CDR2 YYDKDF (reference sequence). V shed 2 bases, J shed 3 bases, and the junction held 4 bases outside the gene matches. The CDR3 contains 16 residues. The CDR3 loop is CATSRPRTGDTGELFF. DNA of the CDR3: TGTGCCACCAGCAGACCCCGGACAGGGGACACCGGGGAGCTGTTTTTT.

The CDR3 sequence: CASSLDGNGGVGELFF. In nucleotides, the CDR3 is TGTGCCAGCAGCTTAGACGGGAACGGGGGAGTCGGGGAGCTGTTTTTT. This sequence joins TRBV7-8 and TRBJ2-2; tentatively, D is TRBD2 (6 bases). The CDR3 length is 16 residues. Per germline, CDR1 SGHVS and CDR2 FQNEAQ. V was clipped by 1 base and J by 7 bases, with 16 bases between them.

V and J are TRBV5-1 and TRBJ1-5, with 10 bases identical to TRBD1. The CDR3 is 15 amino acids. Trimming removed 0 bases from V and 5 bases from J; junction bases left unmatched: 2. The germline V gene has CDR1 SGHRS and CDR2 YFSETQ. DNA of the CDR3: TGCGCCAGCAGCTTGGAGACAGGGGGCGATCAGCCCCAGCATTTT. This encodes CASSLETGGDQPQHF.

This clone was detected only once. The V and J genes are TRBV19 and TRBJ2-3; TRBD2 might be the D (6 bases). Germline assignment: CDR1 LNHDA and CDR2 SQIVND (reference sequence). V was pared by 6 bases and J by 2 bases, with 18 bases between. The CDR3 length is 16 residues. CDR3 coding DNA: TGTGCCAGTAGGGCGGCGGGACCCTCCTACACAGATACGCAGTATTTT. Amino acid sequence: CASRAAGPSYTDTQYF.

V is TRBV7-3 and J is TRBJ2-5; no clear D. The CDR3 length is 13 residues. Trimming removed 5 bases from V and 1 base from J, with 8 bases in between. Germline lookup yields CDR1 SGHTA and CDR2 FQGTGA. The CDR3 DNA follows: TGTGCCAGCAGCAGGACGGGCCAAGAGACCCAGTACTTC. Amino acid sequence: CASSRTGQETQYF.

Only a few counts were recorded for this clone. The chain uses TRBV3-1 (or the pseudogene TRBV3-2) and TRBJ1-5; 7 bases are shared with TRBD1. V shed 4 bases and J 9 bases; nucleotides not matched to a gene: 6. This CDR3 is 13 amino acids long. Germline V gene data show CDR1 as LGHDT and CDR2 as YNNKEL (reference sequence). CDR3 in DNA: TGTGCCAGCAGCCGACAGGGATGGTTGCCCCAGCATTTT. This codes for CASSRQGWLPQHF.

J is TRBJ1-5 and V is TRBV2; D gene unclear. V was trimmed by 1 base and J by 8 bases, leaving 12 bases between them. The CDR3 sequence is 14 residues long. The germline gives CDR1 SNHLY, CDR2 FYNNEI. The CDR3 DNA is TGTGCCAGCAGTGAAGGAATAGGGCTGAAGCCCCAGCATTTT. Translating it yields CASSEGIGLKPQHF. Drawing the rest from reference TRBV2 and TRBJ1-5, the complete variable domain is EPEVTQTPSHQVTQMGQEVILRCVPISNHLYFYWYRQILGQKVEFLVSFYNNEISEKSEIFDDQFSVERPDGSNFTLKIRSTKLEDSAMYFCASSEGIGLKPQHFGDGTRLSIL.

This chain joins TRBV24-1 and TRBJ1-6; D call uncertain. Per the germline V gene, CDR1 is KGHDR and CDR2 is SFDVKD. The CDR3 covers 18 residues. V was pared by 4 bases and J by 0 bases, with 15 bases between. The CDR3 region has the DNA TGTGCCACCAGTGAATCCAAGGGAGGGATCTCCTATAATTCACCCCTCCACTTT. It specifies CATSESKGGISYNSPLHF.